The next 32 T cell receptor beta chains were all read from a single sample in a study of cytomegalovirus exposure and HLA in healthy donors. The primer mix had 60 Vbeta and 13 Jbeta primers. Method: immunoSEQ multiplex PCR; TCRdb's copy keeps in-frame clones and lacks some. The sample yields fewer than 250,000 clones, around 80% seen once. The sample taken for sequencing was PBMCs. All receptors derive from a girl aged 2-15 years in good health and CMV-seronegative.

The genes are TRBV19 and TRBJ2-7; the D gene is possibly TRBD2 (6 bases). The CDR3 extends over 15 amino acids. The germline V gene encodes CDR1 LNHDA and CDR2 SQIVND (reference sequence). V was pared by 3 bases and J by 7 bases, with 19 bases between. Here the CDR3 reads CASSILISGEEEQYF. In nucleotides, the CDR3 is TGTGCCAGTAGTATTCTAATATCGGGGGAAGAAGAGCAGTACTTC.

This clone was counted only a few times. The V call is TRBV27, the J call TRBJ1-5; D call uncertain. This CDR3 comprises 17 residues. CDR1 is MNHEY, CDR2 SMNVEV, per germline (reference sequence). The V and J ends lost 1 base and 0 bases respectively, with 13 bases between them. The CDR3 here is CASSLYFGGNSNQPQHF. CDR3 nucleotide sequence: TGTGCCAGCAGTTTATACTTCGGCGGGAATAGCAATCAGCCCCAGCATTTT.

This clone occurred a few times. J is TRBJ1-1 and V is TRBV5-1; 7 positions match TRBD1. CDR3 length: 14 residues. With V trimmed by 3 bases and J by 7 bases, 9 bases remained unmatched. Germline-derived CDR1 and CDR2 are SGHRS and YFSETQ. The CDR3 is CASSSEDRRSEAFF. CDR3 sequence (DNA): TGCGCCAGCAGCTCCGAGGACAGGAGGAGTGAAGCTTTCTTT.

This clone was recorded a few times. The chain is built from TRBV2 and TRBJ1-1; D might be TRBD1 (5 bases). Germline CDR1 is SNHLY and CDR2 is FYNNEI. This CDR3 is built from 13 residues. V was pared by 5 bases and J by 6 bases, with 13 bases between. This CDR3 reads CASSRGLRPEAFF. CDR3 coding DNA: TGTGCCAGCAGTCGGGGACTCCGACCTGAAGCTTTCTTT. The full variable domain, with the rest looked up from reference TRBV2 and TRBJ1-1, is EPEVTQTPSHQVTQMGQEVILRCVPISNHLYFYWYRQILGQKVEFLVSFYNNEISEKSEIFDDQFSVERPDGSNFTLKIRSTKLEDSAMYFCASSRGLRPEAFFGQGTRLTVV.

This rearrangement joins TRBV5-1 to TRBJ2-2; TRBD1 agrees at 10 bases. CDR1 is SGHRS, CDR2 YFSETQ, per germline. V lost 1 base and J lost 4; bases outside the gene matches: 10. The CDR3 contains 18 residues. CDR3 loop: CASSLKIIRDRGTGELFF. CDR3 in DNA: TGCGCCAGCAGCTTGAAAATTATTCGGGACAGGGGCACCGGGGAGCTGTTTTTT.

This chain uses TRBV5-1 with TRBJ2-6; 8 positions match TRBD1. The CDR3 has 18 residues. Germline V lookup: CDR1 SGHRS, CDR2 YFSETQ. With 4 bases clipped from V and 2 bases from J, the junction kept 11 bases outside the gene matches. The CDR3 protein is CASSPRQGPGAGANVLTF. The CDR3 region has the DNA TGCGCCAGCAGCCCCCGACAGGGGCCTGGTGCTGGGGCCAACGTCCTGACTTTC.

Regarding this clone: This specimen includes other DNA sequences encoding the same CDR3. The rearrangement joins TRBV7-9 to TRBJ2-7; D unclear. CDR1 SEHNR and CDR2 FQNEAQ come from the germline V gene (reference sequence). The CDR3 is 13 residues long. V lost 2 bases, J lost 5 bases, and 10 bases lay in between. DNA for the CDR3: TGTGCCAGCAGCTTAACTCCTAGAGACGAGCAGTACTTC. Translating gives CASSLTPRDEQYF.

The rearrangement links TRBV19 to TRBJ2-2; D is unclear. Germline V lookup: CDR1 LNHDA, CDR2 SQIVND (reference sequence). Trimming stripped 7 bases from V and 4 bases from J, with 16 bases between. The CDR3 runs 15 residues. CDR3 sequence (DNA): TGTGCCAGTACTGAGGCTTCTCCGGGCACCGGGGAGCTGTTTTTT. Translating gives CASTEASPGTGELFF. Variable domain in full (rest from reference TRBV19 and TRBJ2-2): DGGITQSPKYLFRKEGQNVTLSCEQNLNHDAMYWYRQDPGQGLRLIYYSQIVNDFQKGDIAEGYSVSREKKESFPLTVTSAQKNPTAFYLCASTEASPGTGELFFGEGSRLTVL.

The rearrangement uses TRBV15 and TRBJ1-6, with a weak D call TRBD1 (6 bases). The germline gives CDR1 LNHNV, CDR2 YYDKDF (reference sequence). Trimming shortened V by 2 bases and J by 5 bases, and 16 bases separated the two germline ends. The CDR3 sequence is 17 residues long. DNA for the CDR3: TGTGCCACCAGCAGAATTTTTGAGAGGGGGAATAATTCACCCCTCCACTTT. Translation: CATSRIFERGNNSPLHF.

This clone was observed a handful of times. V usage is TRBV4-1 and J usage is TRBJ2-1, with D unresolved. The CDR3 runs 15 residues. Per germline, CDR1 MGHRA and CDR2 YSYEKL. V lost 2 bases and J 2 bases, leaving 10 bases between the germline ends. The CDR3 loop is CASSQSSTTYNEQFF. As DNA, the CDR3 is TGCGCCAGCAGCCAATCCTCAACAACCTACAATGAGCAGTTCTTC.

The chain is built from TRBV19 and TRBJ1-2, with 7 bases fitting TRBD1. V dropped 8 bases and J dropped 8; count of bases not matched to a gene: 17. The CDR3 loop spans 15 amino acids. CDR1 is LNHDA, CDR2 SQIVND, per germline (reference sequence). The CDR3 coding sequence is TGTGCCAGTCTGCCCCGGGACAGCGATACCAAAGGCTACACCTTC. Protein product: CASLPRDSDTKGYTF.

The genes are TRBV2 and TRBJ2-1; 9 bases align to TRBD2. The CDR3 is 16 residues long. The germline V gene has CDR1 SNHLY and CDR2 FYNNEI. V shed 2 bases, J shed 8 bases, and the junction held 10 bases outside the gene matches. This CDR3 reads CASSERVAGGSDEQFF. The CDR3 DNA reads TGTGCCAGCAGTGAACGTGTGGCGGGGGGGAGCGATGAGCAGTTCTTC.

The V gene is TRBV7-9, the J gene TRBJ2-1; D gene ambiguous. This CDR3 has 13 amino acids. Trimming removed 5 bases at V and 8 bases at J, with 13 bases between. Germline-derived CDR1 and CDR2 are SEHNR and FQNEAQ (reference sequence). CDR3: CASSPTSLDEQFF. CDR3 DNA sequence: TGTGCCAGCAGCCCCACGAGCCTCGATGAGCAGTTCTTC.

J is TRBJ1-5 and V is TRBV10-3; a weak D match, TRBD1 (5 bases). Trimming cost V 2 bases and J 6 bases, with 17 bases left between them. Germline V gene data show CDR1 as ENHRY and CDR2 as SYGVKD. The CDR3 totals 16 residues. For the CDR3, the DNA is TGTGCCATCAGTGAGGGCCTCGGGGGGGGGAGTCAGCCCCAGCATTTT. This codes for CAISEGLGGGSQPQHF.

The chain joins TRBV10-3 to TRBJ1-1; TRBD1 might be the D (5 bases). CDR3 length: 15 amino acids. V lost 0 bases to trimming and J lost 6 bases, with 14 bases between them. In germline, CDR1 is ENHRY, CDR2 SYGVKD. In DNA, the CDR3 is TGTGCCATCAGTGAGTCGCGGGGGTTTTCGGCTGAAGCTTTCTTT. Translation: CAISESRGFSAEAFF.

This chain links TRBV7-9 with TRBJ1-2; 8 bases are a match to TRBD1. J gave up 2 bases and V 5 bases, and 10 bases lay outside the gene matches. Germline lookup yields CDR1 SEHNR and CDR2 FQNEAQ (reference sequence). CDR3 size: 16 residues. The CDR3: CASSPSTGQANYGYTF. CDR3 sequence (DNA): TGTGCCAGCAGCCCGTCGACGGGACAGGCAAACTATGGCTACACCTTC.

This chain joins TRBV6-1 and TRBJ2-3; no reliable D call. V lost 4 bases to trimming and J lost 6 bases, with 8 bases between them. Germline V CDR1 and CDR2: MNHNS, SASEGT. The CDR3 is 12 residues long. CDR3 nucleotide sequence: TGTGCCAGCAGTGGTCAGGCCGATACGCAGTATTTT. It translates to CASSGQADTQYF.

The chain recombines TRBV19 with TRBJ2-7, with 13 bases that match TRBD2. This CDR3 is built from 17 residues. CDR1 is LNHDA and CDR2 is SQIVND in the germline V gene (reference sequence). J gave up 6 bases and V 5 bases, and 13 bases lay outside the gene matches. CDR3 sequence (DNA): TGTGCCAGTAGTTCTCCCCCGGGACTAGCGGGATCTTCCGAGCAGTACTTC. Translated, it gives CASSSPPGLAGSSEQYF.

The rearrangement links TRBV18 to TRBJ2-1, with 10 bases that match TRBD2. The CDR3 extends over 15 amino acids. Germline loops: CDR1 KGHSH, CDR2 LQKENI. The ends lost 2 bases at V and 5 bases at J; junction bases unmatched: 3. The CDR3 nucleotides are TGTGCCAGCTCACCAAGGCTAGCGGGGGACAATGAGCAGTTCTTC. It specifies CASSPRLAGDNEQFF.

The chain links TRBV5-1 to TRBJ2-2; 8 nucleotides align to TRBD1. V lost 3 bases to trimming and J lost 5 bases; unmatched junction nucleotides: 3. CDR1 SGHRS and CDR2 YFSETQ come from the germline V gene. The CDR3 runs 14 residues. CDR3 nucleotide sequence: TGCGCCAGCAGCTCTCAGGGGGCGACCGGGGAGCTGTTTTTT. Translated, it gives CASSSQGATGELFF.

The V gene is TRBV27, the J gene TRBJ1-2; weak D call: TRBD1 (6 bases). Germline V gene data show CDR1 as MNHEY and CDR2 as SMNVEV (reference sequence). This CDR3 has 14 residues. V was clipped by 8 bases and J by 3 bases, with 16 bases between them. For the CDR3, the DNA is TGTGCCAGCGCCCCCGGGGGGGCTCACTATGGCTACACCTTC. Translated, it gives CASAPGGAHYGYTF.

This clone was seen a single time. The chain recombines TRBV5-1 with TRBJ2-7, with TRBD1 matching over 10 bases. V lost 3 bases and J lost 2; bases outside the gene matches: 8. Germline CDR1 and CDR2: SGHRS and YFSETQ. The CDR3 spans 16 residues. The CDR3 reads CASSSARTGGTYEQYF. CDR3 in DNA: TGCGCCAGCAGCTCAGCCAGGACAGGGGGAACCTACGAGCAGTACTTC.

The chain has TRBV5-4 and TRBJ2-2, with 7 bases fitting TRBD1. The CDR3 length is 16 residues. The V segment lost 0 bases and the J segment 0 bases; nucleotides outside the gene matches: 2. Germline V gene data show CDR1 as SGHNT and CDR2 as YYREEE (reference sequence). CDR3 DNA: TGTGCCAGCAGCTTGGTCGGGACAGCGAACACCGGGGAGCTGTTTTTT. Residues: CASSLVGTANTGELFF.

The V gene is TRBV2, the J gene TRBJ1-4, with 7 bases matching TRBD1. In germline, CDR1 is SNHLY, CDR2 FYNNEI. The CDR3 loop spans 17 amino acids. With V trimmed by 4 bases and J by 0 bases, 8 bases remained unmatched. CDR3 region: CASSAPRDSSTNEKLFF. In DNA form, the CDR3 reads TGTGCCAGCAGTGCCCCGCGGGACAGCTCAACTAATGAAAAACTGTTTTTT.

The CDR3 loop reads CASSLELTWGAEAFF. In DNA form, the CDR3 reads TGTGCCAGCAGCTTAGAGCTAACATGGGGGGCTGAAGCTTTCTTT. J is TRBJ1-1 and V is TRBV7-9; D perhaps matches TRBD1 (5 bases). CDR1 is SEHNR and CDR2 is FQNEAQ in the germline V gene (reference sequence). This CDR3 is built from 15 residues. The germline V and J ends were trimmed by 1 base and 6 bases, with 15 bases remaining between them.

This clone appeared a single time. The chain has TRBV7-2 and TRBJ2-5; D unresolved. The CDR3 loop spans 13 amino acids. CDR1 SGHTA and CDR2 FQGNSA come from the germline V gene. V was shortened by 2 bases and J by 0 bases, with 4 bases between the two germline ends. For the CDR3, the DNA is TGTGCCAGCAGCTTATACTACCAAGAGACCCAGTACTTC. This codes for CASSLYYQETQYF. Full variable domain (rest looked up from reference TRBV7-2 and TRBJ2-5): GAGVSQSPSNKVTEKGKDVELRCDPISGHTALYWYRQSLGQGLEFLIYFQGNSAPDKSGLPSDRFSAERTGGSVSTLTIQRTQQEDSAVYLCASSLYYQETQYFGPGTRLLVL.

The CDR3 loop is CASSLVQGWASYEQYF. CDR3 in DNA: TGTGCCAGCAGCTTGGTCCAGGGATGGGCTTCCTACGAGCAGTACTTC. This chain uses TRBV5-5 with TRBJ2-7; weak D call: TRBD1 (5 bases). Germline values: CDR1 SGHKS, CDR2 YYEKEE (reference sequence). This CDR3 has 16 residues. V lost 0 bases and J 1 base, leaving 14 bases between the germline ends. Variable domain in full (rest from reference TRBV5-5 and TRBJ2-7): DAGVTQSPTHLIKTRGQQVTLRCSPISGHKSVSWYQQVLGQGPQFIFQYYEKEERGRGNFPDRFSARQFPNYSSELNVNALLLGDSALYLCASSLVQGWASYEQYFGPGTRLTVT.

The rearrangement uses TRBV6-5 and TRBJ2-7; TRBD1 is a possible D gene (5 bases). The germline V gene encodes CDR1 MNHEY and CDR2 SVGAGI. The V gene lost 5 bases and the J gene lost 7 bases, with 21 bases spanning the gap. The CDR3 loop spans 15 amino acids. The CDR3 spells CASSKTGSTWREQYF. CDR3 nucleotides: TGTGCCAGCAGTAAAACAGGAAGCACTTGGCGGGAGCAGTACTTC.

The chain carries TRBV4-1 and TRBJ2-7; the match to TRBD2 covers 12 bases. Germline lookup yields CDR1 MGHRA and CDR2 YSYEKL. This CDR3 contains 14 residues. Germline trimming cut 5 bases from V and 4 bases from J; bases unmatched to any gene: 3. The CDR3 nucleotides read TGCGCCAGCAGCTCCCTAGCGGGAGGGTACGAGCAGTACTTC. Its protein is CASSSLAGGYEQYF.

Only one count was recorded for this clone. The chain uses TRBV18 and TRBJ2-5; 8 bases are a match to TRBD1. The CDR3 totals 14 residues. With V trimmed by 3 bases and J by 4 bases, 4 bases remained unmatched. From germline, CDR1 is KGHSH and CDR2 LQKENI. CDR3: CASSPTGGSETQYF. CDR3 in DNA: TGTGCCAGCTCACCTACAGGGGGATCAGAGACCCAGTACTTC.

This clone was recorded once. The chain couples TRBV6-1 to TRBJ2-7; D might be TRBD2 (6 bases). The CDR3 length is 14 residues. From germline, CDR1 is MNHNS and CDR2 SASEGT. The ends were cut back, 6 bases at V and 4 bases at J, with 16 bases in the middle. The CDR3 loop reads CASRASGYWYEQYF. DNA for the CDR3: TGTGCCAGCAGAGCCAGCGGGTACTGGTACGAGCAGTACTTC.

This clone was seen more than once but under ten times. The chain is built from TRBV6-9 and TRBJ1-1, with 7 bases identical to TRBD1. The CDR3 extends over 14 amino acids. Per germline, CDR1 MNHGY and CDR2 SVAAGI. With V trimmed by 4 bases and J by 4 bases, 6 bases remained unmatched. This chain's CDR3 is CASSFHRGPTEAFF. CDR3 DNA: TGTGCCAGCAGTTTTCACAGGGGTCCCACTGAAGCTTTCTTT.